This TCR beta chain was obtained from a study of blood T cells in healthy people across ages. In its sample, this clonotype was seen a few times. Primers used in a second PCR of roughly 7 to 12 cycles were a sample-barcoded 5' primer and a J-beta primer mix. TCRdb analysed the 5' RACE reads with MiXCR anew, one entry per CDR3 protein. The sample consists of approximately 1,700,000 distinct CDR3 sequences, approximately 40% of them appearing once. CDR3 length equals 16 residues. Germline V CDR1 and CDR2: SGHRS, YFSETQ. Sequenced material: blood. The clonotype was recovered from a human donor in good health. V gene TRBV5-1 combines with J gene TRBJ2-5; 7 nucleotides line up with TRBD1. Matching the DNA end better, TRBJ2-7 makes the J call doubtful. CDR3 sequence reads: CASSLAPKGARYEQYF. CDR3 sequence (DNA): TGCGCCAGCAGCTTGGCCCCGAAGGGGGCTCGATACGAGCAGTACTTC.